A selection of T cell receptor beta chains follows, all from one sample in a study of a mutant IDH1 vaccine in newly diagnosed glioma. For these TCRs, the target antigens are not known. TCRdb keeps only in-frame clones here, not all; method: immunoSEQ multiplex PCR. The sample carries around 78,000 clones, roughly 90% recorded once. This sample comprised PBMCs, obtained from a glioma patient whose treatment included an IDH1 peptide vaccine. All receptors come from a woman aged 45 to 65 with glioma. The CDR3 runs from the conserved cysteine through the conserved F or W. Each record gives: CDR3 DNA, CDR3 protein, clone size, CDR3 length, D gene, J gene, V gene. D genes are given only for firm matches. Clone size is shown for a subset of rows, as once, few, many or a class of expanded clone.

TGTGCCAGCAGCGATAGCGGGGCCACCTACGAGCAGTACTTC | CASSDSGATYEQYF | . | 14 | TRBD2 | TRBJ2-7 | TRBV9
TGTGCCAGTAGTTTAAGCGGAAATTACAATGAGCAGTTCTTC | CASSLSGNYNEQFF | . | 14 | . | TRBJ2-1 | TRBV19
TGCGCCAGCAGCTTGGAGGCAGGGAGACAGCCCCAGCATTTT | CASSLEAGRQPQHF | . | 14 | . | TRBJ1-5 | TRBV5-1
TGTGCCAGCAGCTTAGATTTAGCGGGAGGGGCGCCCCAGTACTTC | CASSLDLAGGAPQYF | . | 15 | TRBD2 | TRBJ2-5 | TRBV11-3
TGTGCCAGCAGAAGAGGAGGGACTACCGGGGATACGCAGTATTTT | CASRRGGTTGDTQYF | . | 15 | TRBD2 | TRBJ2-3 | TRBV2
TGTGCCAGCAGTTACTCGCGCCAGGGGGCCTACGAGCAGTACTTC | CASSYSRQGAYEQYF | . | 15 | TRBD1 | TRBJ2-7 | TRBV6-5
TGTGCCAGTAGGCTTCAGGGCCGGATTAGCTCTGGGGCCAACGTCCTGACTTTC | CASRLQGRISSGANVLTF | . | 18 | . | TRBJ2-6 | TRBV19
TGTGCCAGCAGTCTTTCCGGGACAGCGAACACTGAAGCTTTCTTT | CASSLSGTANTEAFF | . | 15 | TRBD1 | TRBJ1-1 | TRBV2
TGTGCCAGCAGTTACTCAGGTAGCAATCAGCCCCAGCATTTT | CASSYSGSNQPQHF | . | 14 | . | TRBJ1-5 | TRBV6-6
TGCAGCGTTGAAGAGCCGACAGGGAGGCTAAGTGTAAACTATGGCTACACCTTC | CSVEEPTGRLSVNYGYTF | . | 18 | TRBD1 | TRBJ1-2 | TRBV29-1
TGTGCCAGCAGCTTAGGACAGAACTATGGCTACACCTTC | CASSLGQNYGYTF | . | 13 | . | TRBJ1-2 | TRBV7-9
TGTGCCAGCAGTTACGGATTGACTAGCGGGAGGATGGAGCAGTACTTC | CASSYGLTSGRMEQYF | . | 16 | TRBD2 | TRBJ2-7 | TRBV6-6
TGTGCCAGCTCACCAGGGGGCTTCAATCAGCCCCAGCATTTT | CASSPGGFNQPQHF | . | 14 | . | TRBJ1-5 | TRBV18
TGTGCCAGCAGCTTACGAGGTGCCACGAACACCGGGGAGCTGTTTTTT | CASSLRGATNTGELFF | . | 16 | . | TRBJ2-2 | TRBV7-3
TGTGCCAGCAGCCCGCGGAAAAGGGACGGACTAGCGGGGGACAATGAGCAGTTCTTC | CASSPRKRDGLAGDNEQFF | once | 19 | TRBD2 | TRBJ2-1 | TRBV14
TGTGCCAGCAGCCCTCTAGCGGGAGGAACCTACGAGCAGTACTTC | CASSPLAGGTYEQYF | . | 15 | TRBD2 | TRBJ2-7 | TRBV5-4
TGTGCCACCAGCAGAGGTGGCGGCTCTGGGGCCAACGTCCTGACTTTC | CATSRGGGSGANVLTF | once | 16 | . | TRBJ2-6 | TRBV15
TGTGCTTCGACTGGCTCTGGGGCCAACGTCCTGACTTTC | CASTGSGANVLTF | . | 13 | . | TRBJ2-6 | TRBV30
TGCGCCAGCAGCCCCCCGGGAAATGAGCAGTTCTTC | CASSPPGNEQFF | . | 12 | . | TRBJ2-1 | TRBV5-1
TGCGCCAGCAGCTTCAACCCCAGCGTCACAGATACGCAGTATTTT | CASSFNPSVTDTQYF | . | 15 | . | TRBJ2-3 | TRBV5-1
TGTGCCTGGAGTTGGGGGTCTATACCTTCCTACGAGCAGTACTTC | CAWSWGSIPSYEQYF | . | 15 | . | TRBJ2-7 | TRBV30
TGTGCCAGCAACCGTCCCGGGACATTATCCTACGAGCAGTACTTC | CASNRPGTLSYEQYF | . | 15 | . | TRBJ2-7 | TRBV28
TGTGCCAGCAGTTCCGGGACTAGCGACAACAATGAGCAGTTCTTC | CASSSGTSDNNEQFF | few | 15 | TRBD2 | TRBJ2-1 | TRBV6-4
TGTGCCAGCAGTTTCCAGGGTCAGCCCCAGCATTTT | CASSFQGQPQHF | . | 12 | . | TRBJ1-5 | TRBV27
TGTGCCAGCTCACAAGGACAGGGTTCCTACGAGCAGTACTTC | CASSQGQGSYEQYF | . | 14 | TRBD1 | TRBJ2-7 | TRBV18
TGCGCCAGCAGCTCCACGGCCGGGAACACTGAAGCTTTCTTT | CASSSTAGNTEAFF | . | 14 | . | TRBJ1-1 | TRBV5-1
TGTGCCACCAGCAGACCAGCAGGGGGAACTGAAGCTTTCTTT | CATSRPAGGTEAFF | . | 14 | TRBD1 | TRBJ1-1 | TRBV15
TGTGCCAGCAGCTTAGGAGCGAGTGGGGCCAACGTCCTGACTTTC | CASSLGASGANVLTF | . | 15 | . | TRBJ2-6 | TRBV5-5
TGTGCCAGCAGCTCTATACGACTCGTCGAGCAGTACTTC | CASSSIRLVEQYF | . | 13 | . | TRBJ2-7 | TRBV7-8
TGTGCCAGCTCACCAGGCTTGGGCACAGATACGCAGTATTTT | CASSPGLGTDTQYF | . | 14 | . | TRBJ2-3 | TRBV18
TGTGCCAGCAGTCAAGGGGGATATAGCAATCAGCCCCAGCATTTT | CASSQGGYSNQPQHF | few | 15 | . | TRBJ1-5 | TRBV5-6
TGTGCCAGTACCTCCGGGACAGCAAAAACCGGGGAGCTGTTTTTT | CASTSGTAKTGELFF | . | 15 | TRBD1 | TRBJ2-2 | TRBV19
TGTGCCTGGAGTGGGGGGCCCATCCCTGCTTACACCATATATTTT | CAWSGGPIPAYTIYF | . | 15 | . | TRBJ1-3 | TRBV30
TGTGCCAGCAGTTTGGTAGAGTCGGGGAGTGGCTACACCTTC | CASSLVESGSGYTF | . | 14 | . | TRBJ1-2 | TRBV28
TGTGCCAGCAGTTCCGCTAGCCTCATCATGCTCCTCGAGCAGTACTTC | CASSSASLIMLLEQYF | . | 16 | . | TRBJ2-7 | TRBV7-9
TGTGCCAGCATTGTCCGGGATGAGCAGTTCTTC | CASIVRDEQFF | once | 11 | . | TRBJ2-1 | TRBV28
TGCGCCAGCAGTGAGTTAGAGGAATGGATGAACACTGAAGCTTTCTTT | CASSELEEWMNTEAFF | . | 16 | . | TRBJ1-1 | TRBV10-2
TGTGCCAGCAGCCCACAGGGACGAAGAAACACCATATATTTT | CASSPQGRRNTIYF | . | 14 | . | TRBJ1-3 | TRBV7-2
TGTGCCAGCAGCCCCCGACAGGGACGTCTTGATACGCAGTATTTT | CASSPRQGRLDTQYF | . | 15 | TRBD1 | TRBJ2-3 | TRBV11-2
TGTGCCAGCGGGACAGGATTAACCTACGAGCAGTACTTC | CASGTGLTYEQYF | . | 13 | TRBD1 | TRBJ2-7 | TRBV19
TGTGCCAGCAGTTACGCAGGCTCCTCTGGAAACACCATATATTTT | CASSYAGSSGNTIYF | . | 15 | . | TRBJ1-3 | TRBV6-5
TGTGCCAGCAGCCCGACAGGGGCCGGGGAGCTGTTTTTT | CASSPTGAGELFF | . | 13 | TRBD1 | TRBJ2-2 | TRBV13
TGTGCCAGCAGCCAGGGACAGCCGTACGAGCAGTACTTC | CASSQGQPYEQYF | . | 13 | TRBD1 | TRBJ2-7 | TRBV5-4
TGTGCCATCAGTCCCCGCGACGCGGGAGGGCCGGGAAATGAGCAGTTCTTC | CAISPRDAGGPGNEQFF | . | 17 | TRBD2 | TRBJ2-1 | TRBV10-3
TGTGCCTGGAGTCGGGACCCGAGGCGAGAGACCCAGTACTTC | CAWSRDPRRETQYF | . | 14 | . | TRBJ2-5 | TRBV30
TGTGCCAGTACTCCTAACAGGGGGGGCACAGATACGCAGTATTTT | CASTPNRGGTDTQYF | . | 15 | TRBD1 | TRBJ2-3 | TRBV19
TGTGCCAGCAGTTACTCGCTGCCAGGGAGCTACGAGCAGTACTTC | CASSYSLPGSYEQYF | . | 15 | . | TRBJ2-7 | TRBV6-5
TGTGCCAGCAGGCGGGAGGTCTACAATGAGCAGTTCTTC | CASRREVYNEQFF | . | 13 | TRBD2 | TRBJ2-1 | TRBV6-1
TGTGCCAGCAGTCCCGGACGGCTAAGGTCTGGGGCCAACGTCCTGACTTTC | CASSPGRLRSGANVLTF | few | 17 | . | TRBJ2-6 | TRBV28
TGCAGCGTTGGGGCAGACCAAGAGACCCAGTACTTC | CSVGADQETQYF | few | 12 | . | TRBJ2-5 | TRBV29-1